Listed below are T cell receptor beta chains from one sample, sequenced in a study of T-cell memory formation after mild COVID-19. MiXCR was run by TCRdb on the 5' RACE reads, yielding one entry per CDR3 protein. This sample has 210,000 or so distinct CDR3 sequences, with 25% to 35% found just once. Material for sequencing was PBMCs or a T cell subset sorted from them (not recorded which). The receptors here all came from an adult woman who had mild COVID-19 (a few samples of this study predate the infection). Cell type and time point are not known. Both conserved end residues are part of each CDR3. Fields, in order: clone size, V gene, J gene, D gene, CDR3 DNA, CDR3 protein. D genes are given only for firm matches. Where a row states a size, it is once, few, many or the class of an expanded clone; other rows omit it.

clone size: -; V gene: TRBV30; J gene: TRBJ2-7; D gene: -; CDR3 DNA: TGTGCCTGGAGTGACACCCCTTACCGATCCTACGAGCAGTACTTC; CDR3 protein: CAWSDTPYRSYEQYF
clone size: -; V gene: TRBV6-5; J gene: TRBJ2-7; D gene: -; CDR3 DNA: TGTGCCAGCAGTCCTAGGTGGGTTCCCGAGCAGTACTTC; CDR3 protein: CASSPRWVPEQYF
clone size: few; V gene: TRBV5-5; J gene: TRBJ1-2; D gene: TRBD1; CDR3 DNA: TGTGCCAGCAGCTTACTCGGACAGGGATCCTATGGCTACACCTTC; CDR3 protein: CASSLLGQGSYGYTF
clone size: few; V gene: TRBV20-1; J gene: TRBJ1-5; D gene: TRBD1; CDR3 DNA: TGCAGTGCTAGAGTTACAGGGGTAAGCAATCAGCCCCAGCATTTT; CDR3 protein: CSARVTGVSNQPQHF
clone size: -; V gene: TRBV12-3/TRBV12-4; J gene: TRBJ2-7; D gene: TRBD1; CDR3 DNA: TGTGCCAGCAGCAGAGCCGGGACAGGACAGTACTTC; CDR3 protein: CASSRAGTGQYF
clone size: -; V gene: TRBV27; J gene: TRBJ2-5; D gene: -; CDR3 DNA: TGTGCCAGCAGTCCTCGGACAGAAGAGACCCAGTACTTC; CDR3 protein: CASSPRTEETQYF
clone size: -; V gene: TRBV18; J gene: TRBJ2-7; D gene: TRBD1; CDR3 DNA: TGTGCCAGCTCACCGGGACAGGGACGCTACGAGCAGTACTTC; CDR3 protein: CASSPGQGRYEQYF
clone size: -; V gene: TRBV5-6; J gene: TRBJ2-1; D gene: TRBD2; CDR3 DNA: TGTGCCAGCAGCGTAGTAGCGGGAGTTTTCGATGAGCAGTTCTTC; CDR3 protein: CASSVVAGVFDEQFF
clone size: -; V gene: TRBV15; J gene: TRBJ1-2; D gene: TRBD1; CDR3 DNA: TGTGCCACCAGCAGAGATCGGACAGGCGCTACCTATGGCTACACCTTC; CDR3 protein: CATSRDRTGATYGYTF
clone size: -; V gene: TRBV4-1; J gene: TRBJ2-7; D gene: TRBD1; CDR3 DNA: TGCGCCAGCAGCCAAGAATGGGACAGGACCTACGAGCAGTACTTC; CDR3 protein: CASSQEWDRTYEQYF
clone size: -; V gene: TRBV6-5; J gene: TRBJ2-3; D gene: TRBD2; CDR3 DNA: TGTGCCAGCAGTTATCGGCGCCGGACCCATGGGACTAGCGGCCCAGATACGCAGTATTTT; CDR3 protein: CASSYRRRTHGTSGPDTQYF
clone size: few; V gene: TRBV20-1; J gene: TRBJ2-1; D gene: -; CDR3 DNA: TGCAGTGCCCGTGCTCCCAGGCACGGGAGCAATGAGCAGTTCTTC; CDR3 protein: CSARAPRHGSNEQFF
clone size: few; V gene: TRBV7-8; J gene: TRBJ2-7; D gene: TRBD1; CDR3 DNA: TGTGCCAGCAGCTTATCGACAGGGGGAAGCTACGAGCAGTACTTC; CDR3 protein: CASSLSTGGSYEQYF
clone size: -; V gene: TRBV19; J gene: TRBJ1-5; D gene: TRBD1; CDR3 DNA: TGTGCCAGTAGTATGGGAGGACAGGTCCGATCGGCCCAGCATTTT; CDR3 protein: CASSMGGQVRSAQHF
clone size: few; V gene: TRBV5-1; J gene: TRBJ2-2; D gene: -; CDR3 DNA: TGCGCCAGCAGCAGAGACGGACACACCGGGGAGCTGTTTTTT; CDR3 protein: CASSRDGHTGELFF
clone size: -; V gene: TRBV20-1; J gene: TRBJ2-7; D gene: -; CDR3 DNA: TGCAGTGCTAGCGCCAACTACGAGCAGTACTTC; CDR3 protein: CSASANYEQYF
clone size: few; V gene: TRBV7-9; J gene: TRBJ2-7; D gene: -; CDR3 DNA: TGTGCCAGCAGCCATGGGAGCTCCTACGAGCAGTACTTC; CDR3 protein: CASSHGSSYEQYF
clone size: -; V gene: TRBV4-1; J gene: TRBJ1-3; D gene: -; CDR3 DNA: TGCGCCAGCGGGGGCTCTGGAAACACCATATATTTT; CDR3 protein: CASGGSGNTIYF
clone size: few; V gene: TRBV3-1; J gene: TRBJ2-7; D gene: -; CDR3 DNA: TGTGCCAGCAGCCCCACCCGGGACAACTACGAGCAGTACTTC; CDR3 protein: CASSPTRDNYEQYF
clone size: -; V gene: TRBV19; J gene: TRBJ1-5; D gene: TRBD1; CDR3 DNA: TGTGCCAGTACTCAGGGGGGCAATCAGCCCCAGCATTTT; CDR3 protein: CASTQGGNQPQHF
clone size: few; V gene: TRBV7-9; J gene: TRBJ2-1; D gene: -; CDR3 DNA: TGTGCCAGCAGCCTCCCCTGGAATGAGCAGTTCTTC; CDR3 protein: CASSLPWNEQFF
clone size: -; V gene: TRBV6-6; J gene: TRBJ2-3; D gene: TRBD1; CDR3 DNA: TGTGCCAGCAGACGACCGGGACAGTACACAGATACGCAGTATTTT; CDR3 protein: CASRRPGQYTDTQYF
clone size: -; V gene: TRBV27; J gene: TRBJ1-2; D gene: -; CDR3 DNA: TGTGCCAGCAGTTTTCCGGGATATGGTGGCTACACCTTC; CDR3 protein: CASSFPGYGGYTF
clone size: -; V gene: TRBV7-9; J gene: TRBJ2-7; D gene: TRBD1; CDR3 DNA: TGTGCCAGCAGCTTAAAGGGGGCGCTTCCCTACGAGCAGTACTTC; CDR3 protein: CASSLKGALPYEQYF
clone size: -; V gene: TRBV27; J gene: TRBJ2-7; D gene: -; CDR3 DNA: TGTGCCAGCAGTTTCACAAGTTTCCACGAGCAGTACTTC; CDR3 protein: CASSFTSFHEQYF
clone size: few; V gene: TRBV18; J gene: TRBJ2-7; D gene: TRBD2; CDR3 DNA: TGTGCCAGCTCACCACCGGCCCCCGGACTAGCGGGATTCTACGAGCAGTACTTC; CDR3 protein: CASSPPAPGLAGFYEQYF
clone size: few; V gene: TRBV5-1; J gene: TRBJ2-7; D gene: TRBD1; CDR3 DNA: TGCGCCAGCAGCTCCACCGGGACAGGATATAGGAGCTCCTACGAGCAGTACTTC; CDR3 protein: CASSSTGTGYRSSYEQYF
clone size: -; V gene: TRBV3-1; J gene: TRBJ2-3; D gene: TRBD2; CDR3 DNA: TGTGCCAGCAGCCAAGTGGGTAGCGGGAGGTTGACAGATACGCAGTATTTT; CDR3 protein: CASSQVGSGRLTDTQYF
clone size: -; V gene: TRBV18; J gene: TRBJ2-6; D gene: TRBD1; CDR3 DNA: TGTGCCAGCTCACCACAGGGGGCGCCCGGGGCCAACGTCCTGACTTTC; CDR3 protein: CASSPQGAPGANVLTF
clone size: few; V gene: TRBV5-1; J gene: TRBJ2-7; D gene: TRBD2; CDR3 DNA: TGCGCCAGCCGGGGACTAGCGGGAGTATCGGAAGGCGAGCAGTACTTC; CDR3 protein: CASRGLAGVSEGEQYF
clone size: few; V gene: TRBV6-5; J gene: TRBJ2-7; D gene: TRBD1; CDR3 DNA: TGTGCCAGCAGATTCCGGGACAGGGGTACCTACGAGCAGTACTTC; CDR3 protein: CASRFRDRGTYEQYF
clone size: -; V gene: TRBV5-5; J gene: TRBJ1-5; D gene: -; CDR3 DNA: TGTGCCAGCACCCGCGGGCAGGGGAGCAATCAGCCCCAGCATTTT; CDR3 protein: CASTRGQGSNQPQHF
clone size: -; V gene: TRBV6-5; J gene: TRBJ1-1; D gene: -; CDR3 DNA: TGTGCCAGCAGTTACTCGTTAGGGGCCGGGAACACTGAAGCTTTCTTT; CDR3 protein: CASSYSLGAGNTEAFF
clone size: -; V gene: TRBV7-2; J gene: TRBJ2-7; D gene: TRBD2; CDR3 DNA: TGTGCCAGCAGCTTAGTAGCGGGAGGAAGCTCCTACGAGCAGTACTTC; CDR3 protein: CASSLVAGGSSYEQYF
clone size: many; V gene: TRBV7-8; J gene: TRBJ2-3; D gene: -; CDR3 DNA: TGTGCCAGCAGCAGGACTGGCGCAGGGGCCACAGATACGCAGTATTTT; CDR3 protein: CASSRTGAGATDTQYF
clone size: -; V gene: TRBV5-1; J gene: TRBJ2-1; D gene: TRBD2; CDR3 DNA: TGCGCCAGCAGGGCCGGTGATAGCGGGGCCCCTTCCTACAATGAGCAGTTCTTC; CDR3 protein: CASRAGDSGAPSYNEQFF
clone size: -; V gene: TRBV4-2; J gene: TRBJ2-6; D gene: TRBD1; CDR3 DNA: TGTGCCAGCAAGGCAGGGGGCTCCTCTGGGGCCAACGTCCTGACTTTC; CDR3 protein: CASKAGGSSGANVLTF
clone size: -; V gene: TRBV29-1; J gene: TRBJ1-2; D gene: -; CDR3 DNA: TGCAGCGTTCGTAGAAATAAAGTGCCTTTAGGCTACACCTTC; CDR3 protein: CSVRRNKVPLGYTF
clone size: few; V gene: TRBV24-1; J gene: TRBJ2-6; D gene: -; CDR3 DNA: TGTGCCACCAGTGGGTCTACAGGTACCTCTGGGGCCAACGTCCTGACTTTC; CDR3 protein: CATSGSTGTSGANVLTF
clone size: -; V gene: TRBV5-1; J gene: TRBJ2-3; D gene: -; CDR3 DNA: TGCGCCAGCAGCTTGGGACTCCTCGCGCGCAACACAGATACGCAGTATTTT; CDR3 protein: CASSLGLLARNTDTQYF
clone size: -; V gene: TRBV12-3/TRBV12-4; J gene: TRBJ1-2; D gene: -; CDR3 DNA: TGTGCCAGCAGTTTGAGTAACGATTATGGCTACACCTTC; CDR3 protein: CASSLSNDYGYTF
clone size: -; V gene: TRBV5-1; J gene: TRBJ2-5; D gene: TRBD1; CDR3 DNA: TGCGCCAGGGGACAGGGCATGAGGGAGACCCAGTACTTC; CDR3 protein: CARGQGMRETQYF
clone size: few; V gene: TRBV2; J gene: TRBJ2-6; D gene: -; CDR3 DNA: TGTGCCAGCAGTGTGGGGAGCTCTGGGGCCAACGTCCTGACTTTC; CDR3 protein: CASSVGSSGANVLTF
clone size: few; V gene: TRBV5-1; J gene: TRBJ2-1; D gene: -; CDR3 DNA: TGCGCCAGCAGCTTGGACCCCGGGACACTAAGTACCTACAATGAGCAGTTCTTC; CDR3 protein: CASSLDPGTLSTYNEQFF
clone size: few; V gene: TRBV2; J gene: TRBJ2-3; D gene: -; CDR3 DNA: TGTGCCAGCAGTTCCGACGTAGCTAGCACAGATACGCAGTATTTT; CDR3 protein: CASSSDVASTDTQYF
clone size: -; V gene: TRBV6-2/TRBV6-3; J gene: TRBJ1-1; D gene: -; CDR3 DNA: TGTGCCAGCAGTTACTCGGGCCATCCTGAAGCTTTCTTT; CDR3 protein: CASSYSGHPEAFF
clone size: -; V gene: TRBV6-1; J gene: TRBJ1-1; D gene: -; CDR3 DNA: TGTGCCAGCGGGTGGGGGGCGCAGATGAACACTGAAGCTTTCTTT; CDR3 protein: CASGWGAQMNTEAFF
clone size: few; V gene: TRBV4-1; J gene: TRBJ1-2; D gene: -; CDR3 DNA: TGCGCCAGCAGCCAAGGGGGTCGGGGAGACTATGGCTACACCTTC; CDR3 protein: CASSQGGRGDYGYTF
clone size: few; V gene: TRBV7-6; J gene: TRBJ2-3; D gene: TRBD2; CDR3 DNA: TGTGCCAGCAGCCCCGGGCCTGGCGGGAGAAGCACAGATACGCAGTATTTT; CDR3 protein: CASSPGPGGRSTDTQYF
clone size: many; V gene: TRBV24-1; J gene: TRBJ2-1; D gene: TRBD2; CDR3 DNA: TGTGCCACCAGTGATCCCCCCCGCTCGGGCCTAGCGGGAGTAAGAGAGCAGTTCTTC; CDR3 protein: CATSDPPRSGLAGVREQFF
clone size: many; V gene: TRBV7-9; J gene: TRBJ2-1; D gene: -; CDR3 DNA: TGTGCCAGCAGCTTATTCGGTGGATTCGGCCGCAATGAGCAGTTCTTC; CDR3 protein: CASSLFGGFGRNEQFF
clone size: few; V gene: TRBV12-3/TRBV12-4; J gene: TRBJ1-6; D gene: -; CDR3 DNA: TGTGCCAGCAGTTTCAAGGGAGGGAATTCACCCCTCCACTTT; CDR3 protein: CASSFKGGNSPLHF
clone size: -; V gene: TRBV5-1; J gene: TRBJ2-7; D gene: -; CDR3 DNA: TGCGCCAGCAGCTTGGCAGACCACTCCTACGAGCAGTACTTC; CDR3 protein: CASSLADHSYEQYF